Below, 10 T cell receptor beta chains from the same sample are listed, as sequenced in a study of T cells in Graves' hyperthyroidism and ophthalmopathy. RNA transcripts provided the source from which TCR beta CDR3 regions were amplified. HTBI primers were employed in a first-round RT-PCR of the TCR CDR3. Each CDR3 protein is one row after TCRdb ran MiXCR on the multiplex PCR reads. The sample records more than 350,000 distinct CDR3 sequences, 14% being singletons. Sequenced material: blood. These receptors all come from a woman aged 25 to 45 with Graves' ophthalmopathy.

This clonotype was counted many times. The chain employs TRBV30 and TRBJ1-6, with TRBD1 matching over 9 bases. The length of the CDR3 is 15 residues. Germline CDR1 and CDR2: GTSNPN and SVGIG (reference sequence). V dropped 0 bases and J dropped 7; count of bases not matched to a gene: 4. In DNA form, the CDR3 reads TGTGCCTGGAGTGTAGGGACAGGGAGGAATTCACCCCTCCACTTT. Amino acids: CAWSVGTGRNSPLHF.

A few counts support this clonotype. CDR3 in amino acids: CASSIADETQYF. Here the CDR3 DNA reads TGCGCCAGCAGCATAGCGGATGAGACCCAGTACTTC. The V and J genes are TRBV5-1 and TRBJ2-5; maybe TRBD2 (6 bases). Between the trimmed V and J ends, which lost 4 bases and 5 bases, there was a span of 9 bases. The CDR3 has 12 residues. CDR1 SGHRS and CDR2 YFSETQ come from the germline V gene.

This clonotype was detected ten times or more. V usage is TRBV28 and J usage is TRBJ1-2; D is undetermined. With 4 bases removed from V and 7 bases from J, the gap between germline ends came to 19 bases. The CDR3 length is 15 residues. Looked up from germline, CDR1 is MDHEN and CDR2 is SYDVKM. The DNA for the CDR3 is TGTGCCAGCAGTTCATTCCCTCAGCGTTCTGGTGGCTACACCTTC. Translated, it gives CASSSFPQRSGGYTF.

Regarding this clonotype: At one boundary the junction diverges from the germline segment, which might be a read error. The chain is built from TRBV2 and TRBJ1-1, with 9 bases that match TRBD1. Germline V CDR1 and CDR2: SNHLY, FYNNEI. CDR3 size: 14 residues. The CDR3 here is CASSQDRGGTEALF. In DNA, the CDR3 is TGTGCCAGCAGTCAGGACAGGGGCGGCACTGAAGCTCTCTTT. Combining the CDR3 with reference TRBV2 and TRBJ1-1 gives the whole variable domain EPEVTQTPSHQVTQMGQEVILRCVPISNHLYFYWYRQILGQKVEFLVSFYNNEISEKSEIFDDQFSVERPDGSNFTLKIRSTKLEDSAMYFCASSQDRGGTEALFGQGTRLTVV.

This clonotype has ten or more counts. The chain is built from TRBV27 and TRBJ1-2; weak D call: TRBD1 (6 bases). CDR1 MNHEY and CDR2 SMNVEV come from the germline V gene (reference sequence). V lost 3 bases, J lost 8 bases, and 13 bases lay in between. The CDR3 totals 13 residues. The CDR3 region has the DNA TGTGCCAGCAGTTTCGGCAGGGGAGGCGGCTACACCTTC. Its translation: CASSFGRGGGYTF.

In this sample, this clonotype turned up many times. The V call is TRBV4-1, the J call TRBJ2-1; a weak D match, TRBD2 (6 bases). Germline CDR1 and CDR2: MGHRA and YSYEKL. CDR3 length: 17 residues. The V end lost 0 bases, the J end lost 1 base, and 13 bases lay between the germline ends. CDR3 in amino acids: CASSQEGGPISYNEQFF. CDR3 bases: TGCGCCAGCAGCCAAGAAGGAGGGCCTATTTCCTACAATGAGCAGTTCTTC.

This chain links TRBV10-3 with TRBJ1-3, with no clear D. V lost 7 bases and J lost 0, with 13 bases in between. The CDR3 totals 15 residues. CDR1 is ENHRY and CDR2 is SYGVKD in the germline V gene. The CDR3 nucleotides are TGTGCCATCACCGAGCCGGGGAGCTCTGGAAACACCATATATTTT. This gives the protein CAITEPGSSGNTIYF.

This clonotype was found a few times. The chain carries TRBV20-1 and TRBJ1-2, with TRBD1 matching over 8 bases. With V trimmed by 2 bases and J by 4 bases, 15 bases remained unmatched. The V gene's germline CDR1 is DFQATT and CDR2 SNEGSKA (reference sequence). This CDR3 is built from 17 residues. The chain's CDR3 is CSARLRTGQGRGYGYTF. The CDR3 bases are TGCAGTGCTAGATTAAGGACCGGACAGGGAAGAGGCTATGGCTACACCTTC.

At least ten counts were recorded for this clonotype. The chain links TRBV20-1 to TRBJ2-5; maybe TRBD2 (6 bases). V lost 0 bases, J lost 7 bases, and 12 bases lay in between. The CDR3 is 13 amino acids. CDR1 DFQATT and CDR2 SNEGSKA come from the germline V gene (reference sequence). CDR3 sequence reads: CSARDGGEGTQYF. CDR3 nucleotides: TGCAGTGCTAGAGATGGCGGGGAAGGGACCCAGTACTTC.

This clonotype showed up many times. The CDR3 reads CASSPSTGGRINEQFF. The DNA of the CDR3 is TGTGCCAGCAGCCCCTCGACAGGGGGACGGATCAATGAGCAGTTCTTC. The rearrangement links TRBV7-3 to TRBJ2-1; 9 bases match TRBD1. Germline CDR1 is SGHTA and CDR2 is FQGTGA. Losses at the gene ends were 5 bases for V and 6 bases for J; bases not matched to a gene: 11. The CDR3 is 16 amino acids. The entire variable domain, with the rest obtained from reference TRBV7-3 and TRBJ2-1, is as follows: GAGVSQTPSNKVTEKGKYVELRCDPISGHTALYWYRQSLGQGPEFLIYFQGTGAADDSGLPNDRFFAVRPEGSVSTLKIQRTERGDSAVYLCASSPSTGGRINEQFFGPGTRLTVL.